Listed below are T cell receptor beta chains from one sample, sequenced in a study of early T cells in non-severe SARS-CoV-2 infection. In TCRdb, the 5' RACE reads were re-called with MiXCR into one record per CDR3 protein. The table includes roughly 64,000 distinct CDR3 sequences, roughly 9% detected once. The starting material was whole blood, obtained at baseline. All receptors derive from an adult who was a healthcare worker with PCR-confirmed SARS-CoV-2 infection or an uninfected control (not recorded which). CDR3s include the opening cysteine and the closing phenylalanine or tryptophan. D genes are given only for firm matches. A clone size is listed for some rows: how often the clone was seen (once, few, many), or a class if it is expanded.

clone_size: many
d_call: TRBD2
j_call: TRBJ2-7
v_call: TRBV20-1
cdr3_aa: CSAGREGEQYF
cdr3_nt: TGCTCCGCTGGGCGGGAGGGCGAGCAGTACTTC

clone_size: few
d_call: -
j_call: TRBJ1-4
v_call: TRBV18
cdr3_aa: CASSPLAANEKLFF
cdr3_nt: TGTGCCAGCTCACCCCTAGCAGCTAATGAAAAACTGTTTTTT

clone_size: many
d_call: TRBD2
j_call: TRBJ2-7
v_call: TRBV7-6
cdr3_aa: CASSGRAVEEQYF
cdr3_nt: TGTGCCAGCAGCGGGAGGGCGGTTGAGGAGCAGTACTTC

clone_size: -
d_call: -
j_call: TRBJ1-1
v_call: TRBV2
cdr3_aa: CATAKMNTEAFF
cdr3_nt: TGTGCCACGGCCAAAATGAACACTGAAGCTTTCTTT

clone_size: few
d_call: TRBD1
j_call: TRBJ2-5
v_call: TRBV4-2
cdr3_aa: CASSQDGTAEETQYF
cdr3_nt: TGTGCCAGCAGCCAAGATGGGACAGCTGAAGAGACCCAGTACTTC

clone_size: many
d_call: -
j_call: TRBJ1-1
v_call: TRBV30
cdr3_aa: CAWSVKALEAFF
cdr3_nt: TGTGCCTGGAGTGTAAAAGCCCTTGAAGCTTTCTTT

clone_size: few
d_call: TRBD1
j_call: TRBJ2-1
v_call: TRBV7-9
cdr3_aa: CASSWGQGVYNEQFF
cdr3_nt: TGTGCCAGCAGCTGGGGACAGGGAGTTTACAATGAGCAGTTCTTC

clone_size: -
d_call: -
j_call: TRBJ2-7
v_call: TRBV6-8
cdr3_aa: CASSTPDSAVAAFF
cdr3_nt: TGTGCCAGCTCCACACCAGATTCGGCAGTGGCCGCCTTCTTC

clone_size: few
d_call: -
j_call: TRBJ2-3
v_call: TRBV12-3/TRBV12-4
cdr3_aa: CASSFSEGDTQYF
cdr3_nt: TGTGCCAGCAGTTTCTCGGAGGGCGATACGCAGTATTTT

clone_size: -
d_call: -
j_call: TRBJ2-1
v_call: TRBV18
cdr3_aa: CASSPLPLNEQFF
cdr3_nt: TGTGCCAGCTCACCATTACCTTTGAATGAGCAGTTCTTC

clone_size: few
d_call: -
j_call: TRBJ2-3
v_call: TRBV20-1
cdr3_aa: CSARPLRSGSTDTQYF
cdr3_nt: TGCAGTGCTAGACCCCTCCGGAGCGGGAGCACAGATACGCAGTATTTT

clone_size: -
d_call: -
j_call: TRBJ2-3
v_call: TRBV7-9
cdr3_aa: CASSSPGDTQYF
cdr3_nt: TGTGCCAGCAGCTCCCCCGGGGATACGCAGTATTTT

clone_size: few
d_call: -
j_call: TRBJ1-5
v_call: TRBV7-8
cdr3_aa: CASSLARVSNQPQHF
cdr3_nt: TGTGCCAGCAGCTTAGCGCGAGTGAGCAATCAGCCCCAGCATTTT

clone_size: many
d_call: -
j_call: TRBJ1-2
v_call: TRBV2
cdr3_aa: CASSELDYGYTF
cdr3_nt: TGTGCCAGCAGTGAACTTGACTATGGCTACACCTTC

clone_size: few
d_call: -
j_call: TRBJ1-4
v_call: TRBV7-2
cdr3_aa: CASSPWSHNEKLFF
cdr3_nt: TGTGCCAGCAGTCCTTGGTCGCATAATGAAAAACTGTTTTTT

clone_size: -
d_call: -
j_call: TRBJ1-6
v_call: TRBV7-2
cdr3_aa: CASSPGGYSPLHF
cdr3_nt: TGTGCCAGCAGCCCTGGGGGGTATTCACCCCTCCACTTT

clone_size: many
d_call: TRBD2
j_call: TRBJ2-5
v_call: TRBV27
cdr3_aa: CASKALAGVLGQETQYF
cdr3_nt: TGTGCCAGCAAAGCTCTGGCGGGAGTTTTGGGGCAAGAGACCCAGTACTTC

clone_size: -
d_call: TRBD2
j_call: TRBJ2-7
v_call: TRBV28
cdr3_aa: CASSFLTSGSYEQYF
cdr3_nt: TGTGCCAGCAGTTTTTTGACTAGCGGGAGCTACGAGCAGTACTTC

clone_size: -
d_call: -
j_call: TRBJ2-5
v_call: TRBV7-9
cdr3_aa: CASSLASGATAQETQYF
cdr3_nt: TGTGCCAGCAGCTTAGCGTCGGGCGCCACAGCCCAAGAGACCCAGTACTTC

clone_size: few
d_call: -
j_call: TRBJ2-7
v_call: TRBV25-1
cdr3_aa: CASSVPGDYEQYF
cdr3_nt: TGTGCCAGCAGTGTCCCGGGGGACTACGAGCAGTACTTC

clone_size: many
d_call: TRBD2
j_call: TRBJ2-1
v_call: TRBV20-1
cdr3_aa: CTPGLAHEQFF
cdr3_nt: TGCACTCCCGGACTAGCGCATGAGCAGTTCTTC

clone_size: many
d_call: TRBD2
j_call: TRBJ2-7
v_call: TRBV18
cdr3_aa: CASSPGGYEQYF
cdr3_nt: TGTGCCAGCTCACCGGGAGGGTACGAGCAGTACTTC

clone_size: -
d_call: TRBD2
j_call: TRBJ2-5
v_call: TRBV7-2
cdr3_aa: CASSGLGLAGFAETQYF
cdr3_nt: TGTGCCAGCAGCGGTCTTGGGTTAGCGGGATTCGCAGAGACCCAGTACTTC

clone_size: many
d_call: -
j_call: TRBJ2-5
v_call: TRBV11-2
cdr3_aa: CASSLDLRETQYF
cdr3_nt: TGTGCCAGCAGCTTAGACCTCCGAGAGACCCAGTACTTC

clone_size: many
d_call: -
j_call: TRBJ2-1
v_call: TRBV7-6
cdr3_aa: CASSYRVASNEQFF
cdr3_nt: TGTGCCAGCAGCTACCGGGTAGCCTCGAATGAGCAGTTCTTC

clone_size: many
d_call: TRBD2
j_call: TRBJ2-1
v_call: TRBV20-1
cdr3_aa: CSAIAGGEQFF
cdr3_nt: TGCAGTGCTATCGCGGGAGGCGAGCAGTTCTTC

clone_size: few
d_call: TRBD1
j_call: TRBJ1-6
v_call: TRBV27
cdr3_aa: CASSKRTGADSNSPLHF
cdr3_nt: TGTGCCAGCAGTAAACGGACAGGGGCAGATAGTAATTCACCCCTCCACTTT

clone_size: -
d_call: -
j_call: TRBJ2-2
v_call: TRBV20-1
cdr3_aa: CSARDPRRTGELFF
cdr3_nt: TGCAGTGCTAGAGATCCCCGGAGGACCGGGGAGCTGTTTTTT

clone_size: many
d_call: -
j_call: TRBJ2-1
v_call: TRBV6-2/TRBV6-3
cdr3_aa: CASSYSPGAEQFF
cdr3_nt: TGTGCCAGCAGTTACTCTCCAGGGGCCGAGCAGTTCTTC

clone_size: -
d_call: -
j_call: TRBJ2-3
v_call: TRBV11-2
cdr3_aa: CASSLDRLHTQYF
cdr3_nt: TGTGCCAGCAGCTTAGACCGGCTTCATACGCAGTATTTT

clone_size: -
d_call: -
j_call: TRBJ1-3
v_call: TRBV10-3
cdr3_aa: CAISEVGGGAGNTIYF
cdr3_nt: TGTGCCATCAGTGAGGTTGGCGGGGGCGCCGGAAACACCATATATTTT

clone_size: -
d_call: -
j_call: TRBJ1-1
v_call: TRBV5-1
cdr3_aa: CASSLERLRTEAFF
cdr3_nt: TGCGCCAGCAGCTTGGAACGGCTGAGGACTGAAGCTTTCTTT

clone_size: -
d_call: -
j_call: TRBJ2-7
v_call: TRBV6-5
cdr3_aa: CASSTGSYEQYF
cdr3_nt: TGTGCCAGCAGTACTGGTTCGTACGAGCAGTACTTC

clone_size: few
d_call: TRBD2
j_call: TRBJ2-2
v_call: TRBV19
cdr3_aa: CASSILAGGPVTGELFF
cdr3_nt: TGTGCCAGTAGTATATTAGCGGGAGGGCCAGTTACCGGGGAGCTGTTTTTT

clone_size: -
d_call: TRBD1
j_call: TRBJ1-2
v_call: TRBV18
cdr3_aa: CASSPDRAYGYTF
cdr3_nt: TGTGCCAGCTCACCAGACAGGGCCTATGGCTACACCTTC

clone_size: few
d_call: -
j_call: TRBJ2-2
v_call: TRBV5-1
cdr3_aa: CASSRSGTQGTGELFF
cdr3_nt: TGCGCCAGCAGTAGATCCGGGACTCAGGGGACCGGGGAGCTGTTTTTT

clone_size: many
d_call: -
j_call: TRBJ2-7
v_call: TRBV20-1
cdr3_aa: CSARDWIGSYEQYF
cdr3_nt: TGCAGTGCTAGAGATTGGATCGGTTCCTACGAGCAGTACTTC

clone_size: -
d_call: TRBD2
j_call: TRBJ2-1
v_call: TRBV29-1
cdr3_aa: CSVEGLAGFREQFF
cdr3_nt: TGCAGCGTTGAAGGACTAGCGGGATTTCGTGAGCAGTTCTTC

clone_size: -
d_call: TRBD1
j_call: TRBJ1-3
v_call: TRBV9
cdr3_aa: CASSSRDRFFGNTIYF
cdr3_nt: TGTGCCAGCAGCTCGAGGGACAGGTTCTTCGGAAACACCATATATTTT

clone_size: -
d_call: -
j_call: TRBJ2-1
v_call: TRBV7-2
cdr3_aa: CASSHAPTPENEQFF
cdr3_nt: TGTGCCAGCAGCCACGCACCCACGCCTGAGAATGAGCAGTTCTTC

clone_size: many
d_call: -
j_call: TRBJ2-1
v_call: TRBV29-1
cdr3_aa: CSVEDRLLSNEQFF
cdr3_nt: TGCAGCGTTGAAGATCGGCTACTGAGCAATGAGCAGTTCTTC

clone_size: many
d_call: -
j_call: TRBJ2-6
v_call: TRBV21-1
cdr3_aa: CASSKVSRGSGANVLTF
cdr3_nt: TGTGCCAGCAGCAAAGTTTCCAGGGGCTCTGGGGCCAACGTCCTGACTTTC

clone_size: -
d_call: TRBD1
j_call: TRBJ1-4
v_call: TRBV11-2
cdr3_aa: CASSPRGQEELFF
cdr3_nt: TGTGCCAGCAGCCCACGCGGACAGGAGGAACTGTTTTTT

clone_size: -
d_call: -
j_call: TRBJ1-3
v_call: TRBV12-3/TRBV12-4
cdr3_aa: CASSSSPITIYF
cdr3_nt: TGTGCCAGCAGTTCGAGTCCCATCACCATATATTTT

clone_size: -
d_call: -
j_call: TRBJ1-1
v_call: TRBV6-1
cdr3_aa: CASSEIGNTEAFF
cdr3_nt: TGTGCCAGCAGTGAAATCGGGAACACTGAAGCTTTCTTT

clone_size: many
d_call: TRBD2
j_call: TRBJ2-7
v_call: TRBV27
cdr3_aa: CASSYLAGVSYEQYF
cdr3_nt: TGTGCCAGCAGTTATCTAGCGGGAGTATCCTACGAGCAGTACTTC

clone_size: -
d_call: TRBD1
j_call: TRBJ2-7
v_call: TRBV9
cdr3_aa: CASSPLGTGGFREQYF
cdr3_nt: TGTGCCAGCAGCCCCCTAGGGACAGGGGGATTCCGCGAGCAGTACTTC

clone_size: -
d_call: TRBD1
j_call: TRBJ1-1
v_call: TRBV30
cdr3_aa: CAWRRQGAVLAFF
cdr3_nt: TGTGCCTGGAGGAGACAGGGGGCAGTGCTGGCTTTCTTT

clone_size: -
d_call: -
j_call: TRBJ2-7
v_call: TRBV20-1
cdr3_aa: CSARKWVLYEQYF
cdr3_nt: TGCAGTGCTAGAAAATGGGTGCTTTACGAGCAGTACTTC

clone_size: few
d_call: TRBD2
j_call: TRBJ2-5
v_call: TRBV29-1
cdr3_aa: CSARTSGIRSETQYF
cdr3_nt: TGCAGCGCCAGGACTAGCGGGATTAGGTCAGAGACCCAGTACTTC

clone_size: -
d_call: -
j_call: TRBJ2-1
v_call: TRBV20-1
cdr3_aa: CSAYSSDTSYNEQFF
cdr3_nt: TGCAGTGCGTACAGCAGTGACACCTCCTACAATGAGCAGTTCTTC

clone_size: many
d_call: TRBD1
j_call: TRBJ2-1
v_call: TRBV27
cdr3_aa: CASSLSTGEPYNEQFF
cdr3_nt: TGTGCCAGCAGTTTATCGACAGGGGAACCCTACAATGAGCAGTTCTTC

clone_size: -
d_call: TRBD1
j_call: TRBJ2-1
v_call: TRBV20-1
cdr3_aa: CSATGTGYYNEQFF
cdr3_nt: TGCAGTGCTACCGGGACAGGATACTACAATGAGCAGTTCTTC

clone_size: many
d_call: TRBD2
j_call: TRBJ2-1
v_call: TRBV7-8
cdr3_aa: CASSLVLAGDYNEQFF
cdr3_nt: TGTGCCAGCAGCTTAGTCCTAGCGGGAGACTACAATGAGCAGTTCTTC